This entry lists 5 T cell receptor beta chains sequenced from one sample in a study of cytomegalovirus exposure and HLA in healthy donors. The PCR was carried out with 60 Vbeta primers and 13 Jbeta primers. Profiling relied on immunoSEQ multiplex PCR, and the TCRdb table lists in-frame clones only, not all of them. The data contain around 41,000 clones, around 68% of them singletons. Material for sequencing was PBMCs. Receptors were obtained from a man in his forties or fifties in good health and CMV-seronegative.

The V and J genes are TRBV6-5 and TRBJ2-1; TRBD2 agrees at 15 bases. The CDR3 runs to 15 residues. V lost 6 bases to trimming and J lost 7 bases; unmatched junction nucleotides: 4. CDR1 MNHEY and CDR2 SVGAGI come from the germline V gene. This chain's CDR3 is CASSRTSGGVNEQFF. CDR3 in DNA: TGTGCCAGCAGCCGGACTAGCGGGGGGGTGAATGAGCAGTTCTTC.

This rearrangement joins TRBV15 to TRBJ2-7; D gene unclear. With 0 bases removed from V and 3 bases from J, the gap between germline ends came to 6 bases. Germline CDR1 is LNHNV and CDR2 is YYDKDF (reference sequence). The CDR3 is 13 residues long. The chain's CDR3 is CATSREVSYEQYF. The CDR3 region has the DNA TGTGCCACCAGCAGAGAAGTCAGCTACGAGCAGTACTTC.

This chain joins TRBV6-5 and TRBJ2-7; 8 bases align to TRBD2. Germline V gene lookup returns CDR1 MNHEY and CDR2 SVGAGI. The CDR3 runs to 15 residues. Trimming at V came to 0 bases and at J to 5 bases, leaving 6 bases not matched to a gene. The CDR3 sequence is CASSYSSGGRDEQYF. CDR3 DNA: TGTGCCAGCAGTTACTCCAGCGGGGGTCGCGACGAGCAGTACTTC.

The CDR3 region is CASSSTGLNSPLHF. For the CDR3, the DNA is TGTGCCAGCAGTTCGACAGGGCTTAATTCACCCCTCCACTTT. V and J are TRBV6-5 and TRBJ1-6; 7 bases align to TRBD1. Germline V gives CDR1 MNHEY, CDR2 SVGAGI. The junction had 3 bases not matched to a gene; V was cut back by 4 bases and J by 6 bases. The CDR3 runs to 14 residues.

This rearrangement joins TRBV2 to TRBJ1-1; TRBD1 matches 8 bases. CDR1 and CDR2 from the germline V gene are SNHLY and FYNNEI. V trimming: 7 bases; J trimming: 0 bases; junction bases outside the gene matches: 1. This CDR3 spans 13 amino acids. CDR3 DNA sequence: TGTGCCAGCAAGGACAGGGTGAACACTGAAGCTTTCTTT. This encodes CASKDRVNTEAFF. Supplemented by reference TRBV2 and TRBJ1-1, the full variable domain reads EPEVTQTPSHQVTQMGQEVILRCVPISNHLYFYWYRQILGQKVEFLVSFYNNEISEKSEIFDDQFSVERPDGSNFTLKIRSTKLEDSAMYFCASKDRVNTEAFFGQGTRLTVV.